This record looks at one T cell receptor beta chain sequence and its context. This entry is derived from a study of T-cell reconstitution after alpha-beta-depleted transplantation in children. J gave up 8 bases and V 4 bases, and 13 bases lay outside the gene matches. Germline values: CDR1 MDHEN, CDR2 SYDVKM. The CDR3 extends over 15 amino acids. Unique molecular identifiers were incorporated when the TCRbeta library was constructed. From the PCR reads, TCRdb called clonotypes with MiXCR, one entry per CDR3 protein. The sample includes nearly 400,000 distinct CDR3 sequences, about a fifth of them seen just once.

This TCR was recovered from a human donor who donated a stem cell graft to a child with acute myeloid leukemia. The material was PBMCs from the stem cell graft donor, obtained from the stem cell graft. This chain uses TRBV28 with TRBJ1-2, with TRBD1 matching 7 bases. In DNA, the CDR3 is TGTGCCAGCAGTTCGACCCTAACAGGGGCAGGCGGCTACACCTTC. Amino acid sequence: CASSSTLTGAGGYTF.